In this sample, the clone carrying this T cell receptor (beta chain) turned up a few times. Its antigen is not known. These data are taken from a study of T cell responses to AZD1222 COVID-19 vaccine. General observations from the study: Close to half of all spike-specific TCRs reportedly target regions of the variants that are unmutated.

Method: immunoSEQ multiplex PCR; TCRdb's copy keeps in-frame clones and lacks some. The profile shows some 96,000 clones, approximately 84% of them singletons. The CDR3 totals 13 residues. Trimming left V 5 bases short and J 8 bases short, with 13 bases between. The germline gives CDR1 SGHVS, CDR2 FQNEAQ. The starting material was peripheral blood, obtained 28 days after the second AZD1222 dose. The sequence came from an adult who received the AZD1222 COVID-19 vaccine. The chain carries TRBV7-8 and TRBJ2-1; D is unclear. In DNA, the CDR3 is TGTGCCAGCAGCCCTCTGGCGGTTGATGAGCAGTTCTTC. Translating it yields CASSPLAVDEQFF.